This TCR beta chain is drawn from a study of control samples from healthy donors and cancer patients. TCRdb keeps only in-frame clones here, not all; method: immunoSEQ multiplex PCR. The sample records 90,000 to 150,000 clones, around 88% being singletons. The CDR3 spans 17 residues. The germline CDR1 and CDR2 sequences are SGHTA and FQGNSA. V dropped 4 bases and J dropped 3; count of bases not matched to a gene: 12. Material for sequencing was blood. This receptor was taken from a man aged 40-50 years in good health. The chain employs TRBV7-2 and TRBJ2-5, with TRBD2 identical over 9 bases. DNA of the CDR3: TGTGCCAGCAGCTCTCCGGCGGCGGGGGGGCAAGAAGAGACCCAGTACTTC. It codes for CASSSPAAGGQEETQYF.